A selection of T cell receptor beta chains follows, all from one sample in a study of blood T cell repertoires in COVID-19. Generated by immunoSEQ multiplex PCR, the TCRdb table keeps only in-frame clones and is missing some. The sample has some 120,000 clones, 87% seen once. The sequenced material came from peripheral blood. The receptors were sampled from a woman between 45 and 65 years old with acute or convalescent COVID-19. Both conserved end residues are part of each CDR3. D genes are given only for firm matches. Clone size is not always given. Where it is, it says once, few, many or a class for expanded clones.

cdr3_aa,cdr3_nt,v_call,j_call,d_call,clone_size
CASTGQGLYGYTF,TGTGCCAGCACAGGCCAGGGGCTCTATGGCTACACCTTC,TRBV19,TRBJ1-2,NA,NA
CASSQSGAKNIQYF,TGTGCCAGCTCACAGTCCGGAGCCAAAAACATTCAGTACTTC,TRBV18,TRBJ2-4,NA,NA
CASSSLMNTEAFF,TGTGCCAGCAGTTCACTTATGAACACTGAAGCTTTCTTT,TRBV6-5,TRBJ1-1,NA,NA
CAWKDRSYYEQYF,TGTGCCTGGAAGGACAGGTCTTACTACGAGCAGTACTTC,TRBV30,TRBJ2-7,TRBD1,few
CASSLSGGTGFGGYTF,TGTGCCAGCAGTTTATCTGGGGGGACAGGGTTTGGAGGCTACACCTTC,TRBV28,TRBJ1-2,TRBD1,NA
CASSPETSFEQFF,TGTGCCAGCTCACCAGAGACTAGCTTTGAGCAGTTCTTC,TRBV18,TRBJ2-1,TRBD2,NA
CATTGRDSVLHEQFF,TGTGCCACCACCGGTCGGGACTCAGTCCTCCATGAGCAGTTCTTC,TRBV27,TRBJ2-1,NA,NA
CAQTGGNDYEQYF,TGTGCCCAGACGGGGGGGAATGACTACGAGCAGTACTTC,TRBV30,TRBJ2-7,TRBD2,NA
CASSMAGENEKLFF,TGCGCCAGCAGTATGGCAGGGGAAAATGAAAAACTGTTTTTT,TRBV10-2,TRBJ1-4,NA,NA
CASSLFSGTGGREQYF,TGTGCCAGCAGCTTATTTTCCGGGACAGGGGGTCGCGAGCAGTACTTC,TRBV5-4,TRBJ2-7,TRBD1,NA
CASSEATGGGQPQHF,TGTGCCAGCAGTGAAGCCACAGGGGGAGGTCAGCCCCAGCATTTT,TRBV6-1,TRBJ1-5,TRBD1,NA
CASSIAARVIWEPQHF,TGTGCCAGTAGTATAGCTGCCCGGGTCATTTGGGAGCCCCAGCATTTT,TRBV19,TRBJ1-5,NA,NA
CSVVTGGTDTQYF,TGCAGCGTTGTAACAGGGGGCACAGATACGCAGTATTTT,TRBV29-1,TRBJ2-3,TRBD1,NA
CASSFQRGGTGELFF,TGTGCCAGCAGTTTCCAGCGGGGGGGCACCGGGGAGCTGTTTTTT,TRBV27,TRBJ2-2,TRBD2,NA
CSASRSRDLFNEQFF,TGCAGTGCTAGTAGGAGCCGGGACTTATTCAATGAGCAGTTCTTC,TRBV20-1,TRBJ2-1,NA,once
CASSPSSGQETQYF,TGTGCCAGCAGTCCATCTAGCGGCCAAGAGACCCAGTACTTC,TRBV27,TRBJ2-5,TRBD2,NA
CASSLDPGLSPLHF,TGTGCCAGCAGCTTAGATCCGGGACTTTCACCCCTCCACTTT,TRBV11-3,TRBJ1-6,NA,NA
CASKGDGGQPQHF,TGTGCCAGCAAAGGCGACGGAGGTCAGCCCCAGCATTTT,TRBV6-5,TRBJ1-5,NA,NA
CASRITGGDYGYTF,TGTGCCAGCAGAATAACCGGGGGGGACTATGGCTACACCTTC,TRBV7-9,TRBJ1-2,NA,NA
CASSDTGGSYNEQFF,TGTGCCAGCAGCGACACAGGGGGTTCCTACAATGAGCAGTTCTTC,TRBV5-4,TRBJ2-1,TRBD1,NA
CASSPRVQGNQPQHF,TGTGCCAGCAGCCCAAGGGTACAGGGCAATCAGCCCCAGCATTTT,TRBV7-9,TRBJ1-5,NA,NA
CASSEWGEGQPQHF,TGTGCCAGCAGTGAATGGGGGGAGGGACAGCCCCAGCATTTT,TRBV6-1,TRBJ1-5,NA,NA
CASSQGHEQYF,TGTGCCAGCAGCCAGGGGCACGAGCAGTACTTC,TRBV7-2,TRBJ2-7,NA,few
CASSRGQGLFF,TGTGCCAGCAGCCGCGGACAGGGACTGTTTTTT,TRBV28,TRBJ1-4,TRBD1,NA
CASSEYPGENTEAFF,TGTGCCAGCAGTGAATATCCAGGGGAGAACACTGAAGCTTTCTTT,TRBV25-1,TRBJ1-1,NA,NA
CASSPPGTGVHGYTF,TGTGCCAGCAGCCCGCCGGGGACAGGGGTACACGGCTACACCTTC,TRBV6-5,TRBJ1-2,TRBD1,NA
CASSLIHATEAFF,TGTGCCAGCAGCTTAATTCATGCGACTGAAGCTTTCTTT,TRBV7-3,TRBJ1-1,NA,NA
CASSPGFYGYTF,TGTGCCAGCAGCCCGGGATTTTATGGCTACACCTTC,TRBV7-9,TRBJ1-2,NA,NA
CASRDPGTANTEAFF,TGTGCCAGTAGGGATCCCGGGACAGCGAACACTGAAGCTTTCTTT,TRBV19,TRBJ1-1,TRBD1,NA
CASSYPGIAVTGELFF,TGTGCCAGCAGTTACCCGGGGATAGCCGTCACCGGGGAGCTGTTTTTT,TRBV6-2/TRBV6-3,TRBJ2-2,NA,NA
CASSYDPSSYEQYF,TGTGCCAGCAGTTACGACCCTAGCTCCTACGAGCAGTACTTC,TRBV6-5,TRBJ2-7,NA,NA
CATGGASQGSYEQYF,TGTGCCACAGGGGGAGCCTCCCAAGGATCCTACGAGCAGTACTTC,TRBV2,TRBJ2-7,TRBD1,NA
CASDWTGGAETQYF,TGCGCCAGCGATTGGACAGGGGGCGCGGAGACCCAGTACTTC,TRBV10-2,TRBJ2-5,TRBD1,NA
CASSRLSGGYTF,TGTGCCAGCAGCCGACTTTCGGGTGGCTACACCTTC,TRBV6-2/TRBV6-3,TRBJ1-2,NA,NA
CASSSREAPLHF,TGTGCCAGCAGCAGCCGGGAAGCACCCCTCCACTTT,TRBV3-1/TRBV3-2,TRBJ1-6,NA,NA
CAWSSGDLYNEQFF,TGTGCCTGGAGTTCGGGGGACCTATACAATGAGCAGTTCTTC,TRBV30,TRBJ2-1,NA,NA
CASSKFAQVSNEKLFF,TGTGCCAGCAGCAAGTTCGCACAGGTGTCTAATGAAAAACTGTTTTTT,TRBV21-1,TRBJ1-4,NA,NA
CAWRGQGVAEAFF,TGTGCCTGGAGAGGACAGGGCGTCGCTGAAGCTTTCTTT,TRBV30,TRBJ1-1,TRBD1,NA